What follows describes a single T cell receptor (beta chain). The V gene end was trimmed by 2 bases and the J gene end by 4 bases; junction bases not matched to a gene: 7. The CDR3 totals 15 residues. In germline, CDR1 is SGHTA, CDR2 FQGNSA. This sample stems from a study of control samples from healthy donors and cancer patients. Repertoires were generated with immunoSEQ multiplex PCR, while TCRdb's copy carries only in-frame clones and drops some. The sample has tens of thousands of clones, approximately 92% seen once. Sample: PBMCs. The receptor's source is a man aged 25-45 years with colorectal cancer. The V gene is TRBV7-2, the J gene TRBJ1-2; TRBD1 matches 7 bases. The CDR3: CASSLLTGTTYGYTF. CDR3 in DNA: TGTGCCAGCAGCTTATTGACAGGGACGACCTATGGCTACACCTTC.